This T cell receptor (beta chain) was recovered during a study of vaccination and CD4 T cells after COVID-19 (dated by TCRdb to 2021 to 2024). At the level of the whole study: The convalescent cohort comprised six males and four females, including two Hispanic individuals, seven Caucasians, two Asians and one multiracial person. Post-vaccine blood samples were taken a median of roughly 75 days after the second vaccine dose, with a range of 14 to 241 days. Memory CD4+ T cell crossreactivity between SARS-CoV-2 and common cold coronavirus spike proteins was assessed at the TCR clonotype level in an earlier paper using these donors. The cultures were stimulated with overlapping spike peptide pools from SARS-CoV-2 and from the common cold coronaviruses HCoV-NL63, HCoV-OC43 and HCoV-229E. In around 9 COVID-19 convalescent patients and 4 infection-naive healthy vaccine recipients, researchers compared the spike-specific CD4+ TCR repertoire from before mRNA vaccination with the repertoire from after. Post-COVID blood samples were collected from convalescent patients a median of approximately 100 days after diagnosis, with a range of about 30 to 180 days. Participants received two doses of either the Pfizer-BioNTech BNT162b2 vaccine (n=8) or the Moderna mRNA-1273 vaccine (n=2). Control cultures used a CEFX viral epitope pool as positive control, an HIV-1 Nef peptide pool as negative control, or no peptide. What the research found in general, with its limitations: Nearly all vaccine-specific clones in convalescent patients (304 of 307) were mono-reactive for SARS-CoV-2 spike rather than cross-reactive with common cold coronaviruses. Among the post-vaccine SARS-CoV-2-reactive clones in convalescent patients, a median 86.3% showed up only after vaccination, which suggests vaccine-specific priming. The number of convalescent patients in the study was relatively small, and the study did not examine early timepoints following natural infection. Although the median number of SARS-CoV-2-reactive clonotypes went up from some 23 after infection to roughly 40 after vaccination, the increase was not significant.

The treatment or condition tag for this specimen amounts to: approximately nine-day PBMC culture with coronavirus spike peptide pools or control peptides (ViraFEST assay). CD4+ T cells from unexposed donors were collected before the COVID-19 pandemic (2011-2018). The ViraFEST assay, used in the study, expanded antigen-specific T cells with peptide pools and then identified the expanded clonotypes through TCR sequencing. Around 2 million PBMCs per well were cultured in IMDM with approximately 5% human AB serum and 9 to 10 IU/ml IL-2, plus 10 ug/ml peptide pools. Half of the culture medium was replaced with fresh IL-2-containing medium on days 3 and 7. Once the cells had been in culture for about 10 days, the EasySep CD4+ T cell isolation kit was used to isolate CD4+ T cells by negative selection. As cell number allowed, CD4+ T cells from unexposed donors were tested for reactivity to SARS-CoV-2 S and N and to four common cold coronavirus spike pools. Ficoll-Paque Plus gradient centrifugation was used to isolate PBMCs from whole blood, and the isolated PBMCs were then either used fresh or cryopreserved at -140C. Triplicate wells were generally used for each culture condition. Leukapheresis product for the unexposed donors was bought commercially.

V lost 3 bases and J lost 3 bases; the stretch between them is 12 bases long. The germline V gene provides CDR1 SGHTA and CDR2 FQGNSA. The CDR3 runs 15 amino acids, cysteine and phenylalanine included. Only the CDR3 DNA stays, 45 bases, in frame from base 1. Libraries came from PCR. DNA from cultured CD4+ T cells was subjected to TCR sequencing with the Oncomine TCR Beta short-read assay at the Johns Hopkins FTIC core. Genomic DNA was extracted from the cultured CD4+ T cells with the QIAamp micro DNA kit. Oncomine TCR Beta libraries from cultured CD4+ T cells were pooled with unique dual indexes and sequenced on an Illumina iSeq 100. Regarding the original processing steps: Non-productive sequences were filtered out, and CDR3s that did not start with C, did not end with F or W, or were shorter than 7 amino acids were discarded. The MANAFEST web application was used to identify antigen-specific clonotypes by comparing peptide-stimulated wells against reference wells and other culture wells. To be called positive, a clone needed an FDR below 0.05, an odds ratio above 5, and a productive frequency above 0.1% in at least two of three replicate wells. A clonotype counted as cross-reactive if it showed significant expansion both in the SARS-CoV-2 spike wells and in at least one common cold coronavirus spike condition. Similarity between CDR3 sequences was evaluated in R version 3.6.1 using Levenshtein distances (stringdist) and unrooted phylogenetic trees (ape). Through fastp at Q25 and MiXCR, TCRdb rebuilt clones from the public reads, retaining in-frame beta chains. Under each unique CDR3 protein, matching rows form one entry showing the most common genes and DNA. The V and J calls were not made by the authors but by TCRdb's processing. The sample has around 9,000 distinct CDR3 sequences on record, roughly a third of them singletons. The ten largest clones represent 20% to 25% of the sample.

In its sample, this clonotype was seen a few times. Its recognized antigen is unknown. No base quality information exists; no much larger clone differs at one position. The rearrangement combines TRBV7-2 with TRBJ1-5; a tentative D match to TRBD1 spans 5 bases. The sequencing input was CD4+ T cells from blood, cultured in vitro. This TCR came from a human donor in good health. Here is the DNA: TGTGCCAGCAGCTTGGGGCGACTGACCAATCAGCCCCAGCATTTT. Translated, this gives CASSLGRLTNQPQHF. The variable domain in full, with residues beyond the CDR3 obtained from the reference TRBV7-2 and TRBJ1-5 genes, is GAGVSQSPSNKVTEKGKDVELRCDPISGHTALYWYRQSLGQGLEFLIYFQGNSAPDKSGLPSDRFSAERTGGSVSTLTIQRTQQEDSAVYLCASSLGRLTNQPQHFGDGTRLSIL.